This record looks at one T cell receptor beta chain sequence and its context. What it binds is unknown. Per the germline V gene, CDR1 is MNHEY and CDR2 is SMNVEV (reference sequence). V was pared by 9 bases and J by 0 bases, with 12 bases between. CDR3 length: 14 amino acids. This specimen belongs to a study of T-cell memory formation after mild COVID-19. TCRdb used MiXCR to reprocess the 5' RACE reads, holding one entry per CDR3 protein. Of roughly 560,000 distinct CDR3 sequences listed, about a fifth are singletons. Study-wide findings and caveats: The authors left the SARS-CoV-2 specificity of second-wave clones peaking on day 37 unconfirmed.

The chain combines TRBV27 with TRBJ2-1; D perhaps matches TRBD2 (5 bases). Material: PBMCs or a T cell subset sorted from them (not recorded which). This TCR came from an adult woman who had mild COVID-19 (a few samples of this study predate the infection). Cell type and time point are not known. The CDR3 loop reads CASSQRPSYNEQFF. For the CDR3, the DNA is TGTGCCAGTTCACAGCGGCCCTCCTACAATGAGCAGTTCTTC.